The next 17 T cell receptor beta chains were all read from a single sample in a study of blood T cell repertoires in COVID-19. Profiling relied on immunoSEQ multiplex PCR, and the TCRdb table lists in-frame clones only, not all of them. The sample consists of under 150,000 clones, around 87% of them appearing once. The sample was PBMCs or T cells enriched from blood (not recorded which). All receptors come from a woman in her 30s with acute COVID-19.

The rearrangement links TRBV11-2 to TRBJ2-3, with D perhaps TRBD2 (5 bases). Germline V gene lookup returns CDR1 SGHAT and CDR2 FQNNGV. The CDR3 spans 14 residues. V lost 4 bases, J lost 5 bases, and 13 bases lay in between. Here the CDR3 reads CASSSHFRGDTQYF. Here the CDR3 DNA reads TGTGCCAGCAGCTCACATTTCCGGGGAGATACGCAGTATTTT. The whole variable domain, remainder taken from reference TRBV11-2 and TRBJ2-3, is EAGVAQSPRYKIIEKRQSVAFWCNPISGHATLYWYQQILGQGPKLLIQFQNNGVVDDSQLPKDRFSAERLKGVDSTLKIQPAKLEDSAVYLCASSSHFRGDTQYFGPGTRLTVL.

This chain uses TRBV6-2 or TRBV6-3 with TRBJ2-7, with 11 nucleotides matching TRBD2. J lost 6 bases, V lost 2 bases, and 12 bases had no gene match. Germline lookup yields CDR1 MNHEY and CDR2 SVGEGT. This CDR3 region has 17 residues. CDR3 sequence: CASSYMGLAGGNAEQYF. DNA of the CDR3: TGTGCCAGCAGTTACATGGGTCTAGCGGGAGGAAATGCCGAGCAGTACTTC.

The chain carries TRBV19 and TRBJ2-7; 9 bases fit TRBD1. J lost 4 bases, V lost 6 bases, and 10 bases had no gene match. The CDR3 runs to 15 residues. CDR1 LNHDA and CDR2 SQIVND come from the germline V gene (reference sequence). This CDR3 reads CASRARDRVIYEQYF. In DNA form, the CDR3 reads TGTGCCAGTAGGGCCCGGGACAGGGTAATTTACGAGCAGTACTTC.

This sequence joins TRBV10-3 and TRBJ1-1; D is ambiguous. This CDR3 has 11 residues. Germline loops: CDR1 ENHRY, CDR2 SYGVKD. The V end was cut by 3 bases, the J end by 6 bases, with 5 bases between. CDR3 bases: TGTGCCATCAGTGACGGTCCTGAAGCTTTCTTT. As protein: CAISDGPEAFF.

CDR3 bases: TGTGCCAGCTCACCACGGGACACCTCCTACGAGCAGTACTTC. Its protein product is CASSPRDTSYEQYF. The V gene is TRBV18, the J gene TRBJ2-7, with a possible D match to TRBD1 (6 bases). CDR1 is KGHSH, CDR2 LQKENI, per germline. This CDR3 spans 14 amino acids. The V end lost 1 base, the J end lost 0 bases, and 7 bases lay between the germline ends.

The V and J genes are TRBV28 and TRBJ2-1; 9 bases fit TRBD1. The trim removed 3 bases at V and 7 bases at J, leaving 7 bases unmatched. The germline V gene encodes CDR1 MDHEN and CDR2 SYDVKM. The CDR3 contains 15 residues. DNA for the CDR3: TGTGCCAGCAGTTTGTCGGGACAGGGTCGTAATGAGCAGTTCTTC. Translation gives CASSLSGQGRNEQFF.

The J gene is TRBJ2-7, the V gene TRBV4-1; 11 positions match TRBD2. This CDR3 comprises 18 residues. V lost 0 bases, J lost 1 base, and 8 bases stayed unmatched. Germline V gene data show CDR1 as MGHRA and CDR2 as YSYEKL. CDR3: CASSQDYPTSGGSYEQYF. The CDR3 DNA sequence: TGCGCCAGCAGCCAAGATTATCCTACTAGCGGGGGATCCTACGAGCAGTACTTC.

J is TRBJ2-2 and V is TRBV7-9; possibly TRBD1 for D (6 bases). The CDR3 is made up of 15 amino acids. Deletions cut 5 bases from V and 2 bases from J, with 12 bases between. CDR1 is SEHNR, CDR2 FQNEAQ, per germline (reference sequence). CDR3 sequence reads: CASSPRGLNTGELFF. Written as DNA, the CDR3 is TGTGCCAGCAGCCCTAGGGGGTTAAACACCGGGGAGCTGTTTTTT.

J is TRBJ1-2 and V is TRBV5-1; 12 bases map to TRBD1. From germline, CDR1 is SGHRS and CDR2 YFSETQ. This CDR3 has 16 residues. V shed 4 bases, J shed 3 bases, and the junction held 7 bases outside the gene matches. CDR3 amino acids: CASSPFGTGGDYGYTF. The CDR3 DNA reads TGCGCCAGCAGCCCGTTCGGGACAGGGGGCGACTATGGCTACACCTTC.

The J gene is TRBJ2-2, the V gene TRBV19; D possibly corresponds to TRBD2 (6 bases). The germline CDR1 and CDR2 sequences are LNHDA and SQIVND (reference sequence). This CDR3 spans 14 amino acids. Trimming pared 5 bases from V and 6 bases from J, leaving 13 bases between. The CDR3 loop reads CASSSGGGAGELFF. The CDR3 DNA sequence: TGTGCCAGTAGTTCAGGTGGAGGGGCCGGGGAGCTGTTTTTT.

This chain uses TRBV18 with TRBJ2-2; D gene unclear. The V and J ends lost 3 bases and 3 bases respectively, with 2 bases between them. The germline V gene has CDR1 KGHSH and CDR2 LQKENI. This CDR3 has 12 amino acids. CDR3 coding DNA: TGTGCCAGCTCACCCTACACCGGGGAGCTGTTTTTT. Amino acid sequence: CASSPYTGELFF.

This clone was counted many times. This chain links TRBV6-2 or TRBV6-3 with TRBJ2-5; the D is unclear. Trimming stripped 3 bases from V and 2 bases from J, with 7 bases between. The CDR3 has 13 residues. Germline CDR1 reads MNHEY; CDR2 reads SVGEGT. The CDR3 protein is CASSYGQQETQYF. The CDR3 bases are TGTGCCAGCAGTTATGGGCAGCAAGAGACCCAGTACTTC.

The chain couples TRBV27 to TRBJ1-5; D may be TRBD1 (6 bases). This CDR3 comprises 13 residues. Germline V lookup: CDR1 MNHEY, CDR2 SMNVEV (reference sequence). The V and J ends lost 4 bases and 7 bases respectively, with 11 bases between them. CDR3 protein: CASSSGGRQPQHF. CDR3 nucleotides: TGTGCCAGCAGTTCGGGGGGCAGGCAGCCCCAGCATTTT.

The chain is built from TRBV15 and TRBJ2-7; 9 bases are shared with TRBD2. V shed 0 bases, J shed 0 bases, and the junction held 6 bases outside the gene matches. The CDR3 loop spans 17 amino acids. Germline CDR1 and CDR2: LNHNV and YYDKDF (reference sequence). The CDR3 DNA sequence: TGTGCCACCAGCAGAGAGTGGAGCGGGGGGAGCTCCTACGAGCAGTACTTC. This encodes CATSREWSGGSSYEQYF.

The chain couples TRBV30 to TRBJ2-3; 7 nucleotides align to TRBD2. Germline CDR1 GTSNPN, CDR2 SVGIG (reference sequence). Trimming cost V 5 bases and J 2 bases; bases outside gene matches: 10. This CDR3 is built from 15 residues. The CDR3 loop is CAWGGGGRDTDTQYF. In DNA form, the CDR3 reads TGTGCCTGGGGGGGTGGCGGGAGAGACACAGATACGCAGTATTTT.

Here the CDR3 reads CASSSGTSLSSYEQYF. For the CDR3, the DNA is TGTGCCAGCAGTTCTGGGACTAGCCTTTCCTCCTACGAGCAGTACTTC. J is TRBJ2-7 and V is TRBV28, with 9 bases that match TRBD2. V shed 4 bases, J shed 0 bases, and the junction held 7 bases outside the gene matches. CDR1 is MDHEN, CDR2 SYDVKM, per germline. The CDR3 is made up of 16 amino acids. Full variable domain (remainder filled in from reference TRBV28 and TRBJ2-7): DVKVTQSSRYLVKRTGEKVFLECVQDMDHENMFWYRQDPGLGLRLIYFSYDVKMKEKGDIPEGYSVSREKKERFSLILESASTNQTSMYLCASSSGTSLSSYEQYFGPGTRLTVT.

Only one count was recorded for this clone. The V and J genes are TRBV4-1 and TRBJ1-1; 10 nucleotides align to TRBD1. Germline V gene data show CDR1 as MGHRA and CDR2 as YSYEKL. The CDR3 sequence is 16 residues long. Germline trimming cut 1 base from V and 7 bases from J; bases unmatched to any gene: 9. CDR3 residues: CASSQALGTGEFEAFF. Here the CDR3 DNA reads TGCGCCAGCAGCCAAGCGCTTGGGACAGGGGAGTTTGAAGCTTTCTTT.